A selection of T cell receptor beta chains follows, all from one sample in a study of blood T cell repertoires in COVID-19. Using immunoSEQ multiplex PCR, the repertoire was profiled, and TCRdb retains in-frame clones only, with some absent. The sample yields just over 650,000 clones, around 89% seen once. The specimen was peripheral blood. The receptors were sampled from a woman aged 18-29 years with acute or convalescent COVID-19. Each CDR3 is given with its conserved first and last residue. The order of the fields is D gene, clone size, CDR3 length, J gene, V gene, CDR3 DNA, CDR3 protein. A D gene is named only where the DNA matches it firmly. The listing skips clone size in some rows; elsewhere it reads once, few, many or a size class.

d_gene: -
abundance: -
len: 17
j_gene: TRBJ2-7
v_gene: TRBV10-3
CDR3nt: TGTGCCATCAGTGAGGGGCCTCACAGTGGGAGCGACTACGAGCAGTACTTC
CDR3aa: CAISEGPHSGSDYEQYF

d_gene: -
abundance: -
len: 13
j_gene: TRBJ1-6
v_gene: TRBV6-8
CDR3nt: TGTGCCAGCAGTTACTCGGGGGGGGCACCCCTCCACTTT
CDR3aa: CASSYSGGAPLHF

d_gene: -
abundance: -
len: 16
j_gene: TRBJ2-7
v_gene: TRBV21-1
CDR3nt: TGTGCCAGCAGAAAAGGGCCCTCTAGCCCTCTCTACGAGCAGTACTTC
CDR3aa: CASRKGPSSPLYEQYF

d_gene: -
abundance: -
len: 12
j_gene: TRBJ1-1
v_gene: TRBV5-5
CDR3nt: TGTGCCAGCAGCCACCCGGGCACTGAAGCTTTCTTT
CDR3aa: CASSHPGTEAFF

d_gene: -
abundance: -
len: 13
j_gene: TRBJ2-2
v_gene: TRBV30
CDR3nt: TGTGCCTGGAGTACCCGGGGCACCGGGGAGCTGTTTTTT
CDR3aa: CAWSTRGTGELFF

d_gene: -
abundance: -
len: 13
j_gene: TRBJ1-1
v_gene: TRBV6-2/TRBV6-3
CDR3nt: TGTGCCAGCAGTTCAACAGGGAACACTGAAGCTTTCTTT
CDR3aa: CASSSTGNTEAFF

d_gene: -
abundance: -
len: 15
j_gene: TRBJ1-2
v_gene: TRBV5-6
CDR3nt: TGTGCCAGCAGCTTGGGGCAGGGGAATAACTATGGCTACACCTTC
CDR3aa: CASSLGQGNNYGYTF

d_gene: -
abundance: -
len: 11
j_gene: TRBJ1-5
v_gene: TRBV12-3/TRBV12-4
CDR3nt: TGTGCCAGCAGTTCAGGGTCATCGGAGCATTTT
CDR3aa: CASSSGSSEHF

d_gene: -
abundance: -
len: 16
j_gene: TRBJ1-4
v_gene: TRBV7-9
CDR3nt: TGTGCCAGCAGCTCCCAATCCTCTAAGGGGGGGGAAAAACTGTTTTTT
CDR3aa: CASSSQSSKGGEKLFF

d_gene: TRBD1
abundance: -
len: 14
j_gene: TRBJ1-5
v_gene: TRBV19
CDR3nt: TGTGCCAGTAGTAGACAGGGTGGGAATCAGCCCCAGCATTTT
CDR3aa: CASSRQGGNQPQHF

d_gene: -
abundance: -
len: 15
j_gene: TRBJ2-3
v_gene: TRBV11-1
CDR3nt: TGTGCCAGCAGTTGGACTCCCGCTAGCACAGATACGCAGTATTTT
CDR3aa: CASSWTPASTDTQYF

d_gene: -
abundance: -
len: 14
j_gene: TRBJ2-2
v_gene: TRBV5-5
CDR3nt: TGTGCCAGCAGCCCTGCAGGGACATCTGGGGAGCTGTTTTTT
CDR3aa: CASSPAGTSGELFF

d_gene: TRBD1
abundance: -
len: 17
j_gene: TRBJ2-7
v_gene: TRBV4-2
CDR3nt: TGTGCCAGCAGCCAAACAGGGGGTGGGGAATTCCTCTACGAGCAGTACTTC
CDR3aa: CASSQTGGGEFLYEQYF

d_gene: TRBD2
abundance: -
len: 14
j_gene: TRBJ2-7
v_gene: TRBV2
CDR3nt: TGTGCCAGCAGTGGACTAGCGGGGCCCTACGAGCAGTACTTC
CDR3aa: CASSGLAGPYEQYF

d_gene: -
abundance: -
len: 15
j_gene: TRBJ1-2
v_gene: TRBV27
CDR3nt: TGTGCCAGCAGTTTATCGGCAGGGGCCATCTATGGCTACACCTTC
CDR3aa: CASSLSAGAIYGYTF

d_gene: -
abundance: -
len: 12
j_gene: TRBJ1-2
v_gene: TRBV29-1
CDR3nt: TGCAGCGTTGTAGTAGGGGAGGTCGGCTACACCTTC
CDR3aa: CSVVVGEVGYTF

d_gene: TRBD1
abundance: -
len: 14
j_gene: TRBJ1-5
v_gene: TRBV19
CDR3nt: TGTGCCAGTAGATCGGGGACAGAAAATCAGCCCCAGCATTTT
CDR3aa: CASRSGTENQPQHF

d_gene: TRBD2
abundance: -
len: 17
j_gene: TRBJ2-2
v_gene: TRBV7-2
CDR3nt: TGTGCCAGCAGCTTGTGGCTAGCGGGAGCGAACACCGGGGAGCTGTTTTTT
CDR3aa: CASSLWLAGANTGELFF

d_gene: TRBD2
abundance: -
len: 15
j_gene: TRBJ2-3
v_gene: TRBV4-2
CDR3nt: TGTGCCAGCAGCCAAACTAGCGGGAGCACAGATACGCAGTATTTT
CDR3aa: CASSQTSGSTDTQYF

d_gene: TRBD1
abundance: -
len: 15
j_gene: TRBJ2-3
v_gene: TRBV6-5
CDR3nt: TGTGCCAGCAGACATGGGGGACAGTCCACAGATACGCAGTATTTT
CDR3aa: CASRHGGQSTDTQYF

d_gene: TRBD2
abundance: -
len: 18
j_gene: TRBJ2-1
v_gene: TRBV4-1
CDR3nt: TGCGCCAGCAGCCAAGAGGATAGCGGGGGGACTGGGGACAATGAGCAGTTCTTC
CDR3aa: CASSQEDSGGTGDNEQFF

d_gene: TRBD1
abundance: -
len: 15
j_gene: TRBJ1-1
v_gene: TRBV5-1
CDR3nt: TGCGCCAGCGGGACAGGGATTTGGGTGGACACTGAAGCTTTCTTT
CDR3aa: CASGTGIWVDTEAFF

d_gene: -
abundance: -
len: 14
j_gene: TRBJ1-1
v_gene: TRBV28
CDR3nt: TGTGCCAGCAGTTTGAGCGACGTGAACACTGAAGCTTTCTTT
CDR3aa: CASSLSDVNTEAFF

d_gene: -
abundance: few
len: 15
j_gene: TRBJ1-5
v_gene: TRBV6-1
CDR3nt: TGTGCCAGCAGTGAACTGGAGGATAGCAATCAGCCCCAGCATTTT
CDR3aa: CASSELEDSNQPQHF

d_gene: TRBD1
abundance: -
len: 16
j_gene: TRBJ1-2
v_gene: TRBV4-3
CDR3nt: TGCGCCAGCAGCCAAGTAGGGACAGGGAGAGTGTATGGCTACACCTTC
CDR3aa: CASSQVGTGRVYGYTF

d_gene: TRBD1
abundance: -
len: 16
j_gene: TRBJ1-3
v_gene: TRBV3-1/TRBV3-2
CDR3nt: TGTGCCAGCAGCCAAACCGGGACAGGGGGCAGAAACACCATATATTTT
CDR3aa: CASSQTGTGGRNTIYF

d_gene: -
abundance: once
len: 14
j_gene: TRBJ2-7
v_gene: TRBV9
CDR3nt: TGTGCCAGCAGCGCCTCCCTTATAGCCTACGAGCAGTACTTC
CDR3aa: CASSASLIAYEQYF

d_gene: -
abundance: -
len: 16
j_gene: TRBJ2-7
v_gene: TRBV18
CDR3nt: TGTGCCAGCTCACTGAGATTGAGGGCCCAGTCCTACGAGCAGTACTTC
CDR3aa: CASSLRLRAQSYEQYF

d_gene: -
abundance: -
len: 13
j_gene: TRBJ1-2
v_gene: TRBV7-6
CDR3nt: TGTGCCAGCAGCACGCTACAGAGCTATGGCTACACCTTC
CDR3aa: CASSTLQSYGYTF

d_gene: TRBD1
abundance: -
len: 15
j_gene: TRBJ1-4
v_gene: TRBV2
CDR3nt: TGTGCCAGCAGTACGCCGGACAGGGTGTTTGAAAAACTGTTTTTT
CDR3aa: CASSTPDRVFEKLFF

d_gene: -
abundance: -
len: 14
j_gene: TRBJ2-5
v_gene: TRBV24-1
CDR3nt: TGTGCCACCAGTGTCTCGAGTGGCGGGGAGACCCAGTACTTC
CDR3aa: CATSVSSGGETQYF

d_gene: TRBD2
abundance: -
len: 15
j_gene: TRBJ2-1
v_gene: TRBV28
CDR3nt: TGTGCCAGCAGCCGCATAGCGGGGGGGAGGGATGAGCAGTTCTTC
CDR3aa: CASSRIAGGRDEQFF

d_gene: TRBD1
abundance: -
len: 15
j_gene: TRBJ1-1
v_gene: TRBV18
CDR3nt: TGTGCCAGCTCACTCACCGGACAGGCGAACACTGAAGCTTTCTTT
CDR3aa: CASSLTGQANTEAFF

d_gene: -
abundance: -
len: 13
j_gene: TRBJ1-1
v_gene: TRBV19
CDR3nt: TGTGCCAGTAGTATGGGGATCCGGGGGGAAGCTTTCTTT
CDR3aa: CASSMGIRGEAFF

d_gene: -
abundance: -
len: 13
j_gene: TRBJ1-5
v_gene: TRBV29-1
CDR3nt: TGCAGCGTTCAGGTGTATAGCAATCAGCCCCAGCATTTT
CDR3aa: CSVQVYSNQPQHF

d_gene: -
abundance: -
len: 15
j_gene: TRBJ1-5
v_gene: TRBV15
CDR3nt: TGTGCCACCAGCAGGCAGGGAGGTGAGGGTCAGCCCCAGCATTTT
CDR3aa: CATSRQGGEGQPQHF

d_gene: -
abundance: few
len: 14
j_gene: TRBJ1-2
v_gene: TRBV19
CDR3nt: TGTGCCAGTACCGGGGGAGATAGCGGCTATGGCTACACCTTC
CDR3aa: CASTGGDSGYGYTF

d_gene: TRBD1
abundance: -
len: 15
j_gene: TRBJ1-5
v_gene: TRBV2
CDR3nt: TGTGCCAGCAAGGACAGGGGGTATAGCAATCAGCCCCAGCATTTT
CDR3aa: CASKDRGYSNQPQHF

d_gene: TRBD1
abundance: -
len: 11
j_gene: TRBJ2-7
v_gene: TRBV20-1
CDR3nt: TGCAGTGCTGAGGACAGGAACGAGCAGTACTTC
CDR3aa: CSAEDRNEQYF

d_gene: -
abundance: few
len: 12
j_gene: TRBJ2-1
v_gene: TRBV7-2
CDR3nt: TGTGCCAGCAGCTCTCTATACAATGAGCAGTTCTTC
CDR3aa: CASSSLYNEQFF

d_gene: -
abundance: -
len: 13
j_gene: TRBJ2-7
v_gene: TRBV27
CDR3nt: TGTGCCAGCAGCCGGGAGCCCTCCTACGAGCAGTACTTC
CDR3aa: CASSREPSYEQYF

d_gene: -
abundance: -
len: 13
j_gene: TRBJ1-2
v_gene: TRBV18
CDR3nt: TGTGCCAGCTCACCACCGGGCCCAGGGGGCTACACCTTC
CDR3aa: CASSPPGPGGYTF

d_gene: -
abundance: -
len: 14
j_gene: TRBJ1-6
v_gene: TRBV7-9
CDR3nt: TGTGCCAGCAGTTTAGACAGTCATAATTCACCCCTCCACTTT
CDR3aa: CASSLDSHNSPLHF

d_gene: -
abundance: -
len: 14
j_gene: TRBJ2-3
v_gene: TRBV10-3
CDR3nt: TGTGCCATCAGTGAGTCGCGGGGCTGGGGTACGCAGTATTTT
CDR3aa: CAISESRGWGTQYF

d_gene: -
abundance: -
len: 15
j_gene: TRBJ2-1
v_gene: TRBV5-6
CDR3nt: TGTGCCAGCAGCTCTGGGCCCTTTAGCTACAATGAGCAGTTCTTC
CDR3aa: CASSSGPFSYNEQFF

d_gene: -
abundance: -
len: 15
j_gene: TRBJ1-5
v_gene: TRBV6-5
CDR3nt: TGTGCCAGCAGCCCGCCGACAGATAGCAATCAGCCCCAGCATTTT
CDR3aa: CASSPPTDSNQPQHF

d_gene: -
abundance: -
len: 14
j_gene: TRBJ1-5
v_gene: TRBV4-1
CDR3nt: TGCGCCAGCAGCCAAGGTTCGGCGGGACAGCCCCAGCATTTT
CDR3aa: CASSQGSAGQPQHF

d_gene: -
abundance: -
len: 13
j_gene: TRBJ1-2
v_gene: TRBV30
CDR3nt: TGTGCCTGGAGTGCCCCACTGAACTATGGCTACACCTTC
CDR3aa: CAWSAPLNYGYTF

d_gene: TRBD1
abundance: -
len: 15
j_gene: TRBJ2-7
v_gene: TRBV19
CDR3nt: TGTGCCAGTAGTGCATACAGGGGGGCGGTCTACGAGCAGTACTTC
CDR3aa: CASSAYRGAVYEQYF

d_gene: -
abundance: -
len: 14
j_gene: TRBJ1-2
v_gene: TRBV5-1
CDR3nt: TGCGCCAGCAGCCCACCGGACTCAAAATATGGCTACACCTTC
CDR3aa: CASSPPDSKYGYTF

d_gene: TRBD1
abundance: once
len: 13
j_gene: TRBJ1-2
v_gene: TRBV5-1
CDR3nt: TGCGCCAGCAGCTCACAGGGGGCGCGGGGCTACACCTTC
CDR3aa: CASSSQGARGYTF

d_gene: TRBD1
abundance: -
len: 13
j_gene: TRBJ1-2
v_gene: TRBV27
CDR3nt: TGTGCCAGCAGTCCCGGACAGGCCTATGGCTACACCTTC
CDR3aa: CASSPGQAYGYTF

d_gene: -
abundance: -
len: 15
j_gene: TRBJ1-5
v_gene: TRBV6-5
CDR3nt: TGTGCCAGCAGACCCCGGGGGATAAGCAATCAGCCCCAGCATTTT
CDR3aa: CASRPRGISNQPQHF

d_gene: TRBD1
abundance: once
len: 13
j_gene: TRBJ2-2
v_gene: TRBV10-3
CDR3nt: TGTGCCGCCCGGGACAGGGACACCGGGGAGCTGTTTTTT
CDR3aa: CAARDRDTGELFF

d_gene: TRBD2
abundance: -
len: 16
j_gene: TRBJ2-1
v_gene: TRBV29-1
CDR3nt: TGCAGCGTTGAGTCGGGAGGGCCCAGCTCCTACAATGAGCAGTTCTTC
CDR3aa: CSVESGGPSSYNEQFF

d_gene: -
abundance: -
len: 14
j_gene: TRBJ1-1
v_gene: TRBV7-2
CDR3nt: TGTGCCAGCAGCTTGTTGGCCATGAACACTGAAGCTTTCTTT
CDR3aa: CASSLLAMNTEAFF

d_gene: -
abundance: -
len: 18
j_gene: TRBJ1-6
v_gene: TRBV14
CDR3nt: TGTGCCAGCAGCCAAGAAATGGCCGGGGGACCCTATAATTCACCCCTCCACTTT
CDR3aa: CASSQEMAGGPYNSPLHF

d_gene: -
abundance: -
len: 12
j_gene: TRBJ2-2
v_gene: TRBV2
CDR3nt: TGTGCCAGCAGTCTAGACGTCGGGGAGCTGTTTTTT
CDR3aa: CASSLDVGELFF

d_gene: -
abundance: -
len: 20
j_gene: TRBJ2-6
v_gene: TRBV27
CDR3nt: TGTGCCAGCAGTTTATTCCCCCCCCAGGGGCGAGGGTCTGGGGCCAACGTCCTGACTTTC
CDR3aa: CASSLFPPQGRGSGANVLTF

d_gene: -
abundance: -
len: 18
j_gene: TRBJ1-1
v_gene: TRBV21-1
CDR3nt: TGTGCCAGCAGCAAAGCATGTGGGGACAGGGGGCCGCATAGTGAAGCTTTCTTT
CDR3aa: CASSKACGDRGPHSEAFF